This paragraph reports one T cell receptor beta chain. Its antigen remains unidentified. The method was immunoSEQ multiplex PCR; TCRdb's version includes in-frame clones alone and lacks a portion of them. The sample contains fewer than 150,000 clones, 93% of which appear only once. The data originate from a study of T cell responses to AZD1222 COVID-19 vaccine. At the level of the study: Second-dose intervals near 4 or 12 weeks were combined.

Study-level results: At baseline, seropositivity was found in only 6 or 7 AZD1222 recipients. Across spike, vaccine-associated CD4 TCRs were found, dominant at 160-218 and 743-854. Repertoire collection took place solely once the T cell response had peaked.

The CDR3 runs to 15 residues. The germline V gene has CDR1 KGHSH and CDR2 LQKENI. V was shortened by 1 base and J by 6 bases, with 16 bases between the two germline ends. V and J are TRBV18 and TRBJ2-7, with unresolved D. The TCR originated in an adult in good health. Sequenced here: peripheral blood, sampled on day 0 of AZD1222 vaccination. CDR3 protein: CASSPLPTRPSEQYF. The CDR3 DNA reads TGTGCCAGCTCACCACTCCCGACACGACCGAGCGAGCAGTACTTC.